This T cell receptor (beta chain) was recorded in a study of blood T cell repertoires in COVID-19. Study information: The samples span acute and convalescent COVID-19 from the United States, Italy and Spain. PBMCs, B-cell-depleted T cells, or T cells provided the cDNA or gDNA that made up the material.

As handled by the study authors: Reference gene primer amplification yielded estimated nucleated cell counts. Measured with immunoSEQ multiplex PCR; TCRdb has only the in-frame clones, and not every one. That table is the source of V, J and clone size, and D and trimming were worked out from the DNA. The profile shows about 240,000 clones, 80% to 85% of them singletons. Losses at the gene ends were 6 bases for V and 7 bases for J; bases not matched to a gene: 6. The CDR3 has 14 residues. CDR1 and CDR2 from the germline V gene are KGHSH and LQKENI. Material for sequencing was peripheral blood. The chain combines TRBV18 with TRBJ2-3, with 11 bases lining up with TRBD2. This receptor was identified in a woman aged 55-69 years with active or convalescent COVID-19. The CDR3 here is CASSLLAGVNTQYF. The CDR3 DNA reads TGTGCCAGCTCCCTACTAGCGGGGGTGAATACGCAGTATTTT.